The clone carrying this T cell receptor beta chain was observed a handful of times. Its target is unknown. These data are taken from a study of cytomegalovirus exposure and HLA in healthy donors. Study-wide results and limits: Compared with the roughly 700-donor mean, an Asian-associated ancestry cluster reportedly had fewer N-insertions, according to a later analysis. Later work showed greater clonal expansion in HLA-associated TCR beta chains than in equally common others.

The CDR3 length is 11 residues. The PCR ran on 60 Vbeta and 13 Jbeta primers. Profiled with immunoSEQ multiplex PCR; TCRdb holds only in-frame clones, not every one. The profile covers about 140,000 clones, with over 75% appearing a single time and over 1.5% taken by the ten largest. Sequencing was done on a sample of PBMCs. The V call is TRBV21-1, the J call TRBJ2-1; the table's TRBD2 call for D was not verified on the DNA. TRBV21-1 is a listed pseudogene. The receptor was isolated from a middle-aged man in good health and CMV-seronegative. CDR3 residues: CASRGGYEQFF. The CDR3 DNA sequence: TGTGCCAGCAGGGGGGGTTATGAGCAGTTCTTC.